This is a list of T cell receptor beta chains from one sample in a study of blood T cell repertoires in COVID-19. Data came from immunoSEQ multiplex PCR; TCRdb stores just in-frame clones and leaves some out. The table lists hundreds of thousands of clones, 85% to 90% of them singletons. The sample taken for sequencing was PBMCs or T cells enriched from blood (not recorded which). These receptors were collected from a man younger than 35 who had recovered from COVID-19. Both conserved end residues are part of each CDR3. A D gene is named only where the DNA matches it firmly. Size tells how often a clone was seen (once, few, many) or the class of an expanded clone, and some rows leave it out.

>18|TRBD1|TRBJ2-2|NA|TRBV10-3
CAISETLRTGAYTGELFF
TGTGCCATCAGTGAGACCCTACGGACAGGGGCCTACACCGGGGAGCTGTTTTTT
>15|TRBD1|TRBJ2-7|NA|TRBV27
CASSLAGTGSYEQYF
TGTGCCAGCAGTTTAGCCGGGACAGGGTCCTACGAGCAGTACTTC
>11|NA|TRBJ2-7|NA|TRBV14
CASSQAYEQYF
TGTGCCAGCAGCCAAGCTTACGAGCAGTACTTC
>15|NA|TRBJ1-3|NA|TRBV3-1/TRBV3-2
CASSETGTSRNTIYF
TGTGCCAGCAGTGAAACCGGGACATCGAGAAACACCATATATTTT
>12|NA|TRBJ2-1|NA|TRBV7-2
CASSGSGGPQFF
TGTGCCAGCAGCGGAAGTGGGGGCCCGCAGTTCTTC
>11|NA|TRBJ2-7|NA|TRBV20-1
CSASQGYEQYF
TGCAGTGCTAGCCAGGGTTACGAGCAGTACTTC
>18|TRBD1|TRBJ1-5|NA|TRBV28
CASSLFRKGTGGGQPQHF
TGTGCCAGCAGTTTATTCCGGAAAGGGACAGGGGGCGGTCAGCCCCAGCATTTT
>16|NA|TRBJ2-1|NA|TRBV28
CASSPPLGRAGNEQFF
TGTGCCAGCAGTCCCCCTCTCGGTAGAGCCGGCAATGAGCAGTTCTTC
>15|NA|TRBJ1-2|few|TRBV3-1/TRBV3-2
CASSQETIRSYGYTF
TGTGCCAGCAGCCAAGAGACCATTCGGAGCTATGGCTACACCTTC
>16|NA|TRBJ1-5|NA|TRBV4-1
CASSQDWQGLNQPQHF
TGCGCCAGCAGCCAAGATTGGCAGGGCCTAAATCAGCCCCAGCATTTT
>16|TRBD2|TRBJ2-2|few|TRBV10-1
CASGPIAGTNTGELFF
TGCGCCAGCGGGCCTATAGCGGGGACGAACACCGGGGAGCTGTTTTTT
>15|TRBD1|TRBJ1-2|NA|TRBV9
CASSGRTGRLYGYTF
TGTGCCAGCAGCGGAAGGACAGGGCGGCTCTATGGCTACACCTTC
>15|NA|TRBJ2-1|NA|TRBV24-1
CATSDSGGGHNEQFF
TGTGCCACCAGTGATAGTGGCGGGGGCCACAATGAGCAGTTCTTC
>17|NA|TRBJ1-4|NA|TRBV14
CASSQDPVGQGREKLFF
TGTGCCAGCAGCCAAGATCCGGTTGGGCAGGGGCGCGAAAAACTGTTTTTT
>17|NA|TRBJ2-2|NA|TRBV4-1
CASSQVATRGSSGELFF
TGCGCCAGCAGCCAAGTAGCCACCCGGGGATCATCCGGGGAGCTGTTTTTT
>13|NA|TRBJ2-7|NA|TRBV2
CASSKALRVVEYF
TGTGCCAGCAGTAAAGCGCTGAGGGTAGTTGAGTACTTC
>13|NA|TRBJ1-5|NA|TRBV18
CASSPGRDQPQHF
TGTGCCAGCTCACCGGGCCGCGATCAGCCCCAGCATTTT
>14|NA|TRBJ1-4|NA|TRBV29-1
CSVEDAQGPEKLFF
TGCAGCGTTGAGGACGCCCAGGGGCCTGAAAAACTGTTTTTT
>15|NA|TRBJ2-1|NA|TRBV10-3
CAISDGTGNNNEQFF
TGTGCCATCAGTGACGGGACTGGGAATAACAATGAGCAGTTCTTC
>17|TRBD1|TRBJ2-6|NA|TRBV7-8
CASSPRDRGAGANVLTF
TGTGCCAGCAGCCCACGGGACAGGGGAGCTGGGGCCAACGTCCTGACTTTC
>13|NA|TRBJ1-4|NA|TRBV19
CASSLLRNEKLFF
TGTGCCAGTAGCCTTCTACGTAATGAAAAACTGTTTTTT
>14|TRBD1|TRBJ1-6|NA|TRBV5-1
CASSLGDRDSPLHF
TGCGCCAGCAGCTTGGGGGACAGGGATTCACCCCTCCACTTT
>14|NA|TRBJ1-4|NA|TRBV18
CASSPGGVGEKLFF
TGTGCCAGCTCACCAGGGGGCGTGGGCGAAAAACTGTTTTTT
>13|TRBD1|TRBJ1-3|NA|TRBV2
CASRTGAGNTIYF
TGTGCCAGCAGAACAGGGGCTGGAAACACCATATATTTT
>14|TRBD2|TRBJ2-3|once|TRBV2
CASLTGTRKDTQYF
TGTGCCAGCCTTACCGGGACTAGAAAGGATACGCAGTATTTT
>14|TRBD2|TRBJ2-1|NA|TRBV9
CASSRVAGYNEQFF
TGTGCCAGCAGTCGGGTAGCGGGGTACAATGAGCAGTTCTTC
>11|NA|TRBJ2-7|NA|TRBV6-2/TRBV6-3
CASSFRYEQYF
TGTGCCAGCAGTTTCCGCTACGAGCAGTACTTC
>11|NA|TRBJ2-7|NA|TRBV6-5
CASRTTYEQYF
TGTGCCTCCAGGACTACCTACGAGCAGTACTTC
>15|TRBD1|TRBJ2-7|NA|TRBV15
CATRVDRGHSYEQYF
TGTGCCACCAGAGTTGACAGGGGGCACTCCTACGAGCAGTACTTC
>14|NA|TRBJ2-4|NA|TRBV11-2
CASSSSGAKNIQYF
TGTGCCAGCAGCTCGAGCGGCGCTAAGAACATTCAGTACTTC
>12|NA|TRBJ2-5|NA|TRBV12-3/TRBV12-4
CASSGGRETQYF
TGTGCCAGCAGCGGGGGGCGGGAGACCCAGTACTTC
>13|NA|TRBJ1-2|NA|TRBV5-1
CASSLEGGYGYTF
TGCGCCAGCAGCTTGGAGGGAGGCTATGGCTACACCTTC
>13|NA|TRBJ2-2|NA|TRBV30
CAWSVRGGGELFF
TGTGCCTGGAGTGTACGAGGTGGCGGGGAGCTGTTTTTT
>14|TRBD1|TRBJ1-5|NA|TRBV7-9
CASSRDSNNQPQHF
TGTGCCAGCAGCCGGGACAGTAACAATCAGCCCCAGCATTTT